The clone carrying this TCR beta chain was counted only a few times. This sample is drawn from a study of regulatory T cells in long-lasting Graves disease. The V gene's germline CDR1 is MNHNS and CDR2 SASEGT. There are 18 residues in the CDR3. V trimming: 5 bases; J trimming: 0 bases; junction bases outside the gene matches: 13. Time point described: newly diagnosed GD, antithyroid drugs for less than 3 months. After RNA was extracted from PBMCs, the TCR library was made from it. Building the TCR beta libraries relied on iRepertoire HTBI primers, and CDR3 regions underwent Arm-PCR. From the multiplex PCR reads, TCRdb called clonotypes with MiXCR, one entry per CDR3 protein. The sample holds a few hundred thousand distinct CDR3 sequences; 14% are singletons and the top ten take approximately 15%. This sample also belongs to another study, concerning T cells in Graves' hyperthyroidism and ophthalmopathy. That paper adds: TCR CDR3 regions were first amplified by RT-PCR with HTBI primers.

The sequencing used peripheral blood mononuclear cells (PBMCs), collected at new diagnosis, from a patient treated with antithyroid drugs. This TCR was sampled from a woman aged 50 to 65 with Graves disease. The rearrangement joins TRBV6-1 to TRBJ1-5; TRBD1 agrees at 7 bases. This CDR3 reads CASSPGQLHLYSNQPQHF. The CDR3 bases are TGTGCCAGCAGTCCGGGACAGCTACATCTTTATAGCAATCAGCCCCAGCATTTT.